Listed below are T cell receptor beta chains from one sample, sequenced in a study of response to subunit inactivated influenza vaccine. TCRdb reprocessed the RT-PCR reads with MiXCR, giving one entry per CDR3 protein. The sample records roughly 700,000 distinct CDR3 sequences, 14% being singletons. Sequencing was performed on PBMCs from blood, taken less than 15 days before vaccination. These receptors all come from a man aged 45-60 years who received an inactivated influenza vaccine. Each CDR3 is given with its conserved first and last residue. D genes are given only for firm matches. A row's size may be missing; if present it is once, few, many or a size class.

D gene	clone size	V gene	J gene	CDR3 length	CDR3 DNA	CDR3 protein
.	.	TRBV2	TRBJ2-2	15	TGTGCCATCAGTGAAGCGGCTGCGAACACCGGGGAGCTGTTTTTT	CAISEAAANTGELFF
TRBD2	few	TRBV20-1	TRBJ2-7	16	TGCAGTGCTAGAAAACCAGGACTAGCGGGGTACTACGAGCAGTACTTC	CSARKPGLAGYYEQYF
.	many	TRBV7-9	TRBJ1-2	11	TGTGCCAGCAGCTTAGAATACGGCTACACCTTC	CASSLEYGYTF
TRBD2	few	TRBV7-3	TRBJ2-1	17	TGTGCCAGCAGCCCGGTGAGGCTAGCGGGAGGATTCGGAGAGCAGTTCTTC	CASSPVRLAGGFGEQFF
TRBD2	.	TRBV5-1	TRBJ2-7	15	TGCGCCAGCAGCTCGCGTACTAGCGAGGGCTACGAGCAGTACTTC	CASSSRTSEGYEQYF
.	.	TRBV5-4	TRBJ2-2	12	TGTGCCAGCAGCCCCCAGGACGGGGAGCTGTTTTTT	CASSPQDGELFF
.	.	TRBV18	TRBJ2-1	15	TGTGCCAGCTCACCGACCGGGACCAGCTACAATGAGCAGTTCTTC	CASSPTGTSYNEQFF
TRBD2	.	TRBV11-2	TRBJ2-1	17	TGTGCCAGCAGCTTAGCCCGTACTAGCGCCGCCTACAATGAGCAGTTCTTC	CASSLARTSAAYNEQFF
TRBD2	.	TRBV12-3/TRBV12-4	TRBJ2-2	14	TGTGCCAGCAAGAAGGCGGGAGGGACCGGGGAGCTGTTTTTT	CASKKAGGTGELFF
.	.	TRBV12-3/TRBV12-4	TRBJ2-5	14	TGTGCCAGCAGTTTTGGGGGGCTTGGGGAGACCCAGTACTTC	CASSFGGLGETQYF
TRBD1	few	TRBV7-2	TRBJ2-3	13	TGTGCCAGCAGCCACGGGACAGCTGATACGCAGTATTTT	CASSHGTADTQYF
TRBD2	.	TRBV7-6	TRBJ2-1	14	TGTGTCAGCAGCTTAAAAGGACTAGCGACTGAGCAGTTCTTC	CVSSLKGLATEQFF
TRBD2	.	TRBV20-1	TRBJ2-3	17	TGCAGTGCTAATCCCGTAGGGGTAGCGGGCGTCACAGATACGCAGTATTTT	CSANPVGVAGVTDTQYF
.	.	TRBV11-2	TRBJ2-7	15	TGTGCCAGCAGCTTAGGAGGCCCGGTACCCTACGAGCAGTACTTC	CASSLGGPVPYEQYF
TRBD1	.	TRBV11-1	TRBJ2-1	20	TGTGCCAGCAGCTTTTTAACCTCCGGAAACAGGGGAAATCGGTACAATGAGCAGTTCTTC	CASSFLTSGNRGNRYNEQFF
.	.	TRBV20-1	TRBJ2-2	15	TGCAGTGCTAGAGAGGGGGGCACGAACACCGGGGAGCTGTTTTTT	CSAREGGTNTGELFF
TRBD1	few	TRBV24-1	TRBJ2-1	15	TGTGCCACCAGTAATAGGGGGCTGGCCTACAATGAGCAGTTCTTC	CATSNRGLAYNEQFF
.	few	TRBV14	TRBJ1-5	13	TGTGCCAGCAGCCAGTGGACGGGGCAGCCCCAGCATTTT	CASSQWTGQPQHF
.	few	TRBV7-8	TRBJ2-3	13	TGTGCCAGCAGCTTAGGAAGCCGGGATACGCAGTATTTT	CASSLGSRDTQYF
TRBD2	few	TRBV29-1	TRBJ2-1	16	TGCAGCGTTGGAGGAGTTCTGAGCGGGGGTTCTAGAGAGCAGTTCTTC	CSVGGVLSGGSREQFF
TRBD1	many	TRBV2	TRBJ1-4	13	TGTGCCATGCAGCGGGACAGGGGGCGTCAACTGTTTTTT	CAMQRDRGRQLFF
TRBD1	many	TRBV3-1	TRBJ2-3	15	TGTGCCAGCAGCCCTCAGGCAGGGGGCGCAGATACGCAGTATTTT	CASSPQAGGADTQYF
.	few	TRBV12-3/TRBV12-4	TRBJ1-4	13	TGTGCCAGCAGTCTACACGGACAAGAAAAACTGTTTTTT	CASSLHGQEKLFF
TRBD2	.	TRBV7-2	TRBJ2-3	16	TGTGCCAGCAGCTTAGCGTCGCGGGGGTCCACAGATACGCAGTATTTT	CASSLASRGSTDTQYF
TRBD1	.	TRBV6-2/TRBV6-3	TRBJ2-2	16	TGTGCCAGCAGAAAACTTGGACAGGGAAGGACCGGGGAGCTGTTTTTT	CASRKLGQGRTGELFF
.	.	TRBV15	TRBJ1-3	16	TGTGCCACCAGCAGAGCCACGGGTCTCTCCGGAAACACCATATATTTT	CATSRATGLSGNTIYF
.	.	TRBV7-2	TRBJ2-3	15	TGTGCCAGCAGCCTGGGGTCCCGTTACGCAGATACGCAGTATTTT	CASSLGSRYADTQYF
TRBD1	many	TRBV20-1	TRBJ2-5	13	TGCAGTGCCTTGGACAGGGGACATCCGACCCAGTACTTC	CSALDRGHPTQYF
.	.	TRBV30	TRBJ2-5	15	TGTGCCTGGAGTGTACGTACTACGCCGGGGGAGACCCAGTACTTC	CAWSVRTTPGETQYF
.	many	TRBV3-1	TRBJ1-5	13	TGTGCCAGCAGTCCTACAGGGTGGCAGCCCCAGCATTTT	CASSPTGWQPQHF
.	.	TRBV6-1	TRBJ1-4	15	TGTGCCAGCAGTCCCTTGGGAGTCGACGGTGAAAAACTGTTTTTT	CASSPLGVDGEKLFF
.	.	TRBV10-3	TRBJ2-7	13	TGTGCCATCAGAGAACAGGACTCCTACGAGCAGTACTTC	CAIREQDSYEQYF
.	.	TRBV28	TRBJ2-5	11	TGTGCCAGCACTAGTCGAGAGACCCAGTACTTC	CASTSRETQYF
.	few	TRBV29-1	TRBJ1-2	13	TGCAGCGTTGAACGAGTGCCGGCCGAGGGCTACACCTTC	CSVERVPAEGYTF
TRBD1	once	TRBV29-1	TRBJ1-2	13	TGCAGCATAGGGACAGGGGGTTCCTATGGCTACACCTTC	CSIGTGGSYGYTF
.	.	TRBV20-1	TRBJ2-1	15	TGCAGTGCTAGGGGGCGCCTTTCCCCCGGAGGGGAGCAGTTCTTC	CSARGRLSPGGEQFF
.	few	TRBV6-5	TRBJ2-3	12	TGTGCCAGCAGAAACCGTGCGGATACGCAGTATTTT	CASRNRADTQYF
TRBD1	.	TRBV24-1	TRBJ1-1	14	TGTGCCACCAGCCCGGGACAGGGAAACACTGAAGCTTTCTTT	CATSPGQGNTEAFF
TRBD1	.	TRBV4-1	TRBJ2-6	21	TGCGCCAGCAGCCAAGATCAATGGCAGGGGGCAGTTATGATCGGGGCCAACGTCCTGACTTTC	CASSQDQWQGAVMIGANVLTF
TRBD2	many	TRBV5-5	TRBJ2-2	17	TGTGCCAGCAGTACAGCTCCTAGCGGGACGAACACCGGGGAGCTGTTTTTT	CASSTAPSGTNTGELFF
TRBD1	many	TRBV29-1	TRBJ2-4	12	TGCAGCGTTGGACAGGGAAGGGGCATTCAGTACTTC	CSVGQGRGIQYF
TRBD2	few	TRBV28	TRBJ2-3	16	TGTGCCAGCAGTGTAGGACTAGCGGGATCCACAGATACGCAGTATTTT	CASSVGLAGSTDTQYF
.	few	TRBV7-2	TRBJ2-5	15	TGTGCCAGCAGCTTAAGAAGAGGGTTTCAAGAGACCCAGTACTTC	CASSLRRGFQETQYF
TRBD1	few	TRBV4-1	TRBJ2-2	14	TGCGCCAGCAGCCAATGGCAGGGGGCTTGGGAGCTGTTTTTT	CASSQWQGAWELFF
.	.	TRBV12-3/TRBV12-4	TRBJ1-6	15	TGTGCCAGCAGTTTAAGTAGGCGGGGGGTTTCACCCCTCCACTTT	CASSLSRRGVSPLHF